A single sample gave rise to the 31 T cell receptor beta chains below, sequenced in a study of OX40 agonist ivuxolimab in advanced cancers. The table came from immunoSEQ multiplex PCR; TCRdb's copy has only in-frame clones and leaves some out. The sample shows roughly 64,000 clones, 84% of them seen only once. The starting material was CD4+ or CD8+ T cells sorted from blood, obtained in a trial of the OX40 agonist ivuxolimab. Receptor source: an adult with an advanced solid tumor such as melanoma, head and neck, liver or kidney cancer.

This chain joins TRBV27 and TRBJ2-3; no clear D. The CDR3 extends over 15 amino acids. Germline V gene lookup returns CDR1 MNHEY and CDR2 SMNVEV (reference sequence). Trimming left V 3 bases short and J 1 base short, with 11 bases between. Here the CDR3 reads CASSFWTKGTDTQYF. CDR3 in DNA: TGTGCCAGCAGTTTTTGGACGAAAGGCACAGATACGCAGTATTTT.

This clone was seen once. The V and J genes are TRBV4-1 and TRBJ2-5, with D possibly matching TRBD2 (6 bases). Trimming cost V 4 bases and J 1 base, with 10 bases left between them. Germline CDR1 is MGHRA and CDR2 is YSYEKL. This CDR3 spans 14 amino acids. The CDR3 DNA reads TGCGCCAGCAGCCGTCCGGGGGTCCAAGAGACCCAGTACTTC. Its protein product is CASSRPGVQETQYF.

The V gene is TRBV25-1, the J gene TRBJ1-4, with D hard to call. Trimming removed 3 bases at V and 7 bases at J, with 9 bases between. The CDR3 sequence is 13 residues long. In germline, CDR1 is MGHDK, CDR2 SYGVNS. In DNA form, the CDR3 reads TGTGCCAGCAGTGAGGGCATAAGTGAAAAACTGTTTTTT. This encodes CASSEGISEKLFF.

This clone was seen more than once but under ten times. V and J are TRBV30 and TRBJ1-2, with D tentatively TRBD1 (5 bases). Germline CDR1 and CDR2: GTSNPN and SVGIG (reference sequence). The CDR3 sequence is 12 residues long. Trimming took 4 bases from V and 3 from J, leaving 9 bases between them. Here the CDR3 reads CAWTRDDYGYTF. CDR3 DNA sequence: TGTGCCTGGACGAGGGACGACTATGGCTACACCTTC.

This chain joins TRBV2 and TRBJ1-5; D not resolved. Trimming pared 6 bases from V and 4 bases from J, leaving 10 bases between. CDR1 is SNHLY and CDR2 is FYNNEI in the germline V gene. This CDR3 is 13 amino acids long. The CDR3 protein is CASSGENNQPQHF. CDR3 sequence (DNA): TGTGCCAGCAGCGGGGAAAATAATCAGCCCCAGCATTTT. Full variable domain (missing parts from reference TRBV2 and TRBJ1-5): EPEVTQTPSHQVTQMGQEVILRCVPISNHLYFYWYRQILGQKVEFLVSFYNNEISEKSEIFDDQFSVERPDGSNFTLKIRSTKLEDSAMYFCASSGENNQPQHFGDGTRLSIL.

The J gene is TRBJ2-1, the V gene TRBV7-2; unclear D gene. The CDR3 contains 13 residues. Germline-derived CDR1 and CDR2 are SGHTA and FQGNSA. V lost 2 bases to trimming and J lost 5 bases, with 7 bases between them. Here the CDR3 reads CASSLSFHNEQFF. CDR3 coding DNA: TGTGCCAGCAGCTTAAGTTTCCACAATGAGCAGTTCTTC.

V gene TRBV10-3 combines with J gene TRBJ2-7; no clear D gene. The germline V gene encodes CDR1 ENHRY and CDR2 SYGVKD. V lost 4 bases and J lost 4, with 11 bases in between. The CDR3 has 13 amino acids. DNA for the CDR3: TGTGCCATCAGTGTAAATCCTGGGTACGAGCAGTACTTC. Translating gives CAISVNPGYEQYF.

This clone was seen a handful of times. This chain links TRBV11-3 with TRBJ1-3; D remains unclear. This CDR3 has 14 residues. From germline, CDR1 is SGHNT and CDR2 YENEEA. Trimming pared 5 bases from V and 0 bases from J, leaving 8 bases between. Here the CDR3 DNA reads TGTGCCAGCAGCCCGCGGACCTCTGGAAACACCATATATTTT. It is translated as CASSPRTSGNTIYF.

The chain has TRBV4-1 and TRBJ2-7; a possible D gene is TRBD2 (5 bases). CDR1 is MGHRA, CDR2 YSYEKL, per germline. The CDR3 contains 15 residues. Between the trimmed V and J ends, which lost 6 bases and 4 bases, there was a span of 19 bases. CDR3 DNA sequence: TGCGCCAGCAGACGCTTAGGGAGCCCCAGGTACGAGCAGTACTTC. Amino acid sequence: CASRRLGSPRYEQYF.

This chain joins TRBV7-2 and TRBJ2-7; the match to TRBD2 covers 11 bases. The germline gives CDR1 SGHTA, CDR2 FQGNSA. This CDR3 spans 16 amino acids. Trimming removed 0 bases from V and 3 bases from J; junction bases left unmatched: 4. The CDR3 sequence: CASSLALAGGGYEQYF. CDR3 DNA sequence: TGTGCCAGCAGCTTAGCCCTAGCGGGGGGTGGCTACGAGCAGTACTTC. Combining the CDR3 with reference TRBV7-2 and TRBJ2-7 gives the whole variable domain GAGVSQSPSNKVTEKGKDVELRCDPISGHTALYWYRQSLGQGLEFLIYFQGNSAPDKSGLPSDRFSAERTGGSVSTLTIQRTQQEDSAVYLCASSLALAGGGYEQYFGPGTRLTVT.

The V gene is TRBV10-3, the J gene TRBJ1-1, with D perhaps matching TRBD1 (5 bases). The CDR3 covers 14 residues. The germline gives CDR1 ENHRY, CDR2 SYGVKD. V was pared by 2 bases and J by 1 base, with 8 bases between. The CDR3 here is CAISEIGGNTEAFF. CDR3 DNA sequence: TGTGCCATCAGTGAGATTGGGGGGAACACTGAAGCTTTCTTT.

This clone has only one observation. V usage is TRBV4-3 and J usage is TRBJ1-2, with 8 bases that match TRBD1. Per germline, CDR1 LGHNA and CDR2 YSLEER. V shed 3 bases, J shed 4 bases, and the junction held 16 bases outside the gene matches. The CDR3 sequence is 18 residues long. Here the CDR3 reads CASSQDRDGRRLVYGYTF. CDR3 coding DNA: TGCGCCAGCAGCCAGGACAGGGATGGGAGACGCCTTGTCTATGGCTACACCTTC.

This chain uses TRBV6-7 with TRBJ1-2; 9 bases are a match to TRBD1. TRBV6-7 is known as an ORF, though its function is uncertain. Trimming took 1 base from V and 5 from J; bases not matched to a gene: 14. The CDR3 covers 18 residues. DNA of the CDR3: TGTGCCAGCAGTTACTACCGGACAGGGGCCGATACGACTTATGGCTACACCTTC. It specifies CASSYYRTGADTTYGYTF.

This clone has only a few counts. The chain combines TRBV10-1 with TRBJ2-7; TRBD1 is a possible D gene (6 bases). With 6 bases removed from V and 1 base from J, the gap between germline ends came to 10 bases. The CDR3 covers 13 residues. Germline loops: CDR1 WNHNN, CDR2 SYGVQD (reference sequence). This CDR3 reads CASRWDTSYEQYF. CDR3 DNA sequence: TGCGCCAGCAGGTGGGACACGTCCTACGAGCAGTACTTC.

The chain links TRBV5-4 to TRBJ2-2; 8 bases line up with TRBD2. V lost 4 bases to trimming and J lost 0 bases; unmatched junction nucleotides: 5. The CDR3 contains 16 residues. Germline CDR1 reads SGHNT; CDR2 reads YYREEE (reference sequence). This CDR3 is CASSVRLASNTGELFF. CDR3 in DNA: TGTGCCAGCAGCGTTAGACTAGCGTCGAACACCGGGGAGCTGTTTTTT.

This clone has more than one count but fewer than ten. This chain uses TRBV5-1 with TRBJ2-7; tentatively, D is TRBD1 or TRBD2 (7 bases each). Per germline, CDR1 SGHRS and CDR2 YFSETQ. This CDR3 comprises 16 residues. Trimming pared 4 bases from V and 8 bases from J, leaving 25 bases between. CDR3 protein: CASSPGGGTELRQQYF. The CDR3, as DNA: TGCGCCAGCAGCCCGGGGGGAGGGACAGAGCTACGACAGCAGTACTTC.

The V and J genes are TRBV29-1 and TRBJ1-2; D may be TRBD1 (5 bases). Per the germline V gene, CDR1 is SQVTM and CDR2 is ANQGSEA. This CDR3 contains 13 residues. V was clipped by 0 bases and J by 4 bases, with 9 bases between them. The CDR3 bases are TGCAGCGTTGAAGAAAGACAGCGCTATGGCTACACCTTC. This sequence encodes CSVEERQRYGYTF.

This rearrangement joins TRBV5-6 to TRBJ1-1; possible D gene TRBD1, 6 bases. From germline, CDR1 is SGHDT and CDR2 YYEEEE. Deletions cut 2 bases from V and 1 base from J, with 9 bases between. CDR3 length: 14 amino acids. CDR3 coding DNA: TGTGCCAGCAGCTTACAGGGAAAGAACACTGAAGCTTTCTTT. This translates into CASSLQGKNTEAFF. Full variable domain (remainder filled in from reference TRBV5-6 and TRBJ1-1): DAGVTQSPTHLIKTRGQQVTLRCSPKSGHDTVSWYQQALGQGPQFIFQYYEEEERQRGNFPDRFSGHQFPNYSSELNVNALLLGDSALYLCASSLQGKNTEAFFGQGTRLTVV.

V and J are TRBV12-5 and TRBJ1-2; possibly TRBD1 for D (5 bases). The CDR3 is 18 residues long. V gave up 0 bases and J gave up 5 bases, with 22 bases separating them. Germline values: CDR1 LGHNT, CDR2 FRNRAP. CDR3 sequence (DNA): TGTGCTAGTGGTTTGGTACCATCCGGAGGGACCACTCCATATGGCTACACCTTC. It codes for CASGLVPSGGTTPYGYTF.

The chain joins TRBV11-3 to TRBJ2-2; 12 nucleotides align to TRBD2. The CDR3 contains 19 residues. The junction had 10 bases not matched to a gene; V was cut back by 1 base and J by 4 bases. The germline CDR1 and CDR2 sequences are SGHNT and YENEEA. CDR3 residues: CASSLVFLAGGRRTGELFF. As DNA, the CDR3 is TGTGCCAGCAGCTTAGTCTTTCTAGCGGGAGGGCGTCGCACCGGGGAGCTGTTTTTT. Together with reference TRBV11-3 and TRBJ2-2, the CDR3 gives the full variable domain: EAGVVQSPRYKIIEKKQPVAFWCNPISGHNTLYWYLQNLGQGPELLIRYENEEAVDDSQLPKDRFSAERLKGVDSTLKIQPAELGDSAVYLCASSLVFLAGGRRTGELFFGEGSRLTVL.

The rearrangement joins TRBV7-6 to TRBJ2-1, with 9 bases aligning to TRBD1. Germline assignment: CDR1 SGHVS and CDR2 FNYEAQ. This CDR3 is built from 15 residues. The junction had 9 bases not matched to a gene; V was cut back by 5 bases and J by 7 bases. In DNA form, the CDR3 reads TGTGCCAGCAGCCTTTACCTACAGGGGGCTAATGAGCAGTTCTTC. It yields the protein CASSLYLQGANEQFF.

The chain's CDR3 is CASSPPTSYTGELFF. The DNA for the CDR3 is TGTGCCAGCAGCCCACCTACTAGCTACACCGGGGAGCTGTTTTTT. The V and J genes are TRBV7-6 and TRBJ2-2; D may be TRBD2 (6 bases). Germline CDR1 reads SGHVS; CDR2 reads FNYEAQ. V was clipped by 5 bases and J by 3 bases, with 13 bases between them. The CDR3 covers 15 residues.

The chain uses TRBV5-1 and TRBJ2-1; D perhaps matches TRBD1 (5 bases). CDR1 SGHRS and CDR2 YFSETQ come from the germline V gene. CDR3 length: 15 residues. V was pared by 0 bases and J by 6 bases, with 13 bases between. The CDR3 spells CASSLGLLGVNEQFF. The CDR3 DNA reads as TGCGCCAGCAGCTTGGGTCTTTTAGGGGTCAATGAGCAGTTCTTC.

This chain connects TRBV6-1 to TRBJ1-3; no definite D call. CDR1 is MNHNS, CDR2 SASEGT, per germline. This CDR3 is 14 amino acids long. Deletions cut 7 bases from V and 0 bases from J, with 10 bases between. The CDR3: CASILLTSGNTIYF. As DNA, the CDR3 is TGTGCCAGCATTTTACTGACCTCTGGAAACACCATATATTTT.

The V call is TRBV5-1, the J call TRBJ2-5, with D perhaps being TRBD1 or TRBD2 (5 bases each). The CDR3 runs to 15 residues. V lost 0 bases and J lost 3, with 12 bases in between. Germline lookup yields CDR1 SGHRS and CDR2 YFSETQ. Written as DNA, the CDR3 is TGCGCCAGCAGCTTGGGTTCGGGACCTGAAGAGACCCAGTACTTC. The encoded protein is CASSLGSGPEETQYF.

This clone was seen more than once but under ten times. The gene calls are TRBV2 and TRBJ2-7; TRBD1 matches 10 bases. V lost 7 bases to trimming and J lost 3 bases; unmatched junction nucleotides: 9. Germline V gene data show CDR1 as SNHLY and CDR2 as FYNNEI. The CDR3 totals 15 residues. In DNA, the CDR3 is TGTGCCAGCAAAATGATGACAGGGGGCCTCTACGAGCAGTACTTC. Amino acid sequence: CASKMMTGGLYEQYF.

V usage is TRBV29-1 and J usage is TRBJ1-2; 7 bases agree with TRBD1. CDR3 length: 12 residues. Germline V gives CDR1 SQVTM, CDR2 ANQGSEA. Germline trimming cut 3 bases from V and 2 bases from J; bases unmatched to any gene: 0. In DNA, the CDR3 is TGCAGCGTTGAGACAGGGAACTATGGCTACACCTTC. Protein product: CSVETGNYGYTF.

The V call is TRBV7-9, the J call TRBJ2-1; unclear D gene. CDR3 length: 15 residues. The V gene lost 5 bases and the J gene lost 3 bases, with 14 bases spanning the gap. Germline V gives CDR1 SEHNR, CDR2 FQNEAQ (reference sequence). For the CDR3, the DNA is TGTGCCAGCAGCCGCTGGCGGCAGCACTACAATGAGCAGTTCTTC. Translating it yields CASSRWRQHYNEQFF.

This chain connects TRBV5-4 to TRBJ2-3, with TRBD1 matching over 8 bases. V dropped 4 bases and J dropped 6; count of bases not matched to a gene: 4. Per the germline V gene, CDR1 is SGHNT and CDR2 is YYREEE (reference sequence). This CDR3 spans 13 amino acids. In DNA form, the CDR3 reads TGTGCCAGCAGCGACAGGGGTGTGGATACGCAGTATTTT. This encodes CASSDRGVDTQYF.

The chain employs TRBV20-1 and TRBJ2-5; D gene unclear. Germline lookup yields CDR1 DFQATT and CDR2 SNEGSKA (reference sequence). V lost 5 bases to trimming and J lost 4 bases, with 5 bases between them. This CDR3 is built from 10 residues. Here the CDR3 DNA reads TGCAGTGCTTTAGGAGAGACCCAGTACTTC. This translates into CSALGETQYF.

The chain carries TRBV5-1 and TRBJ1-2; 9 positions match TRBD1. V lost 4 bases to trimming and J lost 3 bases; unmatched junction nucleotides: 7. CDR1 is SGHRS and CDR2 is YFSETQ in the germline V gene. The CDR3 is 15 amino acids. The CDR3, as DNA: TGCGCCAGCAGCGCCGGGGACAGGGTGGACTATGGCTACACCTTC. Amino acid sequence: CASSAGDRVDYGYTF.